What follows is one T cell receptor (beta chain) and its context. Germline V lookup: CDR1 SGHRS, CDR2 YFSETQ. The CDR3 covers 18 residues. V trimming: 1 base; J trimming: 4 bases; junction bases outside the gene matches: 9. These data are taken from a study of blood T cell repertoires in COVID-19. Overall study context: The United States, Italy and Spain provided the acute and convalescent COVID-19 samples. T cells, B-cell-depleted T cells, or PBMCs provided the cDNA or gDNA that served as material.

Authors' analysis steps: Amplified reference gene primers provided the basis for estimating nucleated cell counts. The assay was immunoSEQ multiplex PCR, and TCRdb's table has in-frame clones only and misses some. V and J calls and clone size follow that table, whereas D and trimming were derived from the DNA. The data hold 80,000 to 100,000 clones, with around nine tenths observed a single time. The J gene is TRBJ2-1, the V gene TRBV5-1, with TRBD2 identical over 12 bases. The sequenced sample was peripheral blood. The origin of this receptor is a man aged 50 or older with acute or convalescent COVID-19. The CDR3 DNA reads TGCGCCAGCAGCTTGACTCCCTCCCTAGCGGGAGGGTACAATGAGCAGTTCTTC. Its protein product is CASSLTPSLAGGYNEQFF.